Sequencing of this TCR beta chain was carried out in a study of T cell responses to AZD1222 COVID-19 vaccine. Study context: Pooling was applied to second doses at about 4 or about 12 weeks.

Details on this clone: Its target is not known.

Study-level findings and limits: Without day 14 samples, only post-peak T cell repertoires were studied. The donor group comprised mostly white British people and more females; the analysis possibly underestimated clonal diversity.

V lost 3 bases and J 5 bases, leaving 16 bases between the germline ends. The CDR3 has 15 amino acids. CDR1 is MNHNS, CDR2 SASEGT, per germline. The data were produced by immunoSEQ multiplex PCR, yet TCRdb's version contains in-frame clones alone and is incomplete. The sample yields approximately 180,000 clones, roughly 89% seen once. This chain connects TRBV6-1 to TRBJ1-1; D gene ambiguous. The TCR comes from an adult in good health. Sequences were derived from peripheral blood, sampled on day 0 of AZD1222 vaccination. In nucleotides, the CDR3 is TGTGCCAGCAGTGAGGCCTCCACTGGAAAAACTGAAGCTTTCTTT. Its protein product is CASSEASTGKTEAFF.